The 4 T cell receptor beta chains given below trace back to one sample, sequenced in a study of T cell repertoires in cytomegalovirus infection. One entry per CDR3 protein results from TCRdb running MiXCR on the reads. The table lists 600,000 to 800,000 distinct CDR3 sequences, 24% of them singletons. Sequencing was performed on CD8+ T cells from PBMCs. The origin of the receptors is a human donor in good health (CMV status not recorded). Some clones in this sample may be carry-over from other donors' samples.

This chain joins TRBV15 and TRBJ2-7; tentatively, D is TRBD1 (5 bases). The germline V gene has CDR1 LNHNV and CDR2 YYDKDF (reference sequence). The CDR3 extends over 16 amino acids. The ends were cut back, 1 base at V and 7 bases at J, with 20 bases in the middle. CDR3 DNA sequence: TGTGCCACCAGCAGAGCATATCTTCAAGACAGACATGAGCAGTACTTC. It translates to CATSRAYLQDRHEQYF.

This clonotype was counted many times. The chain links TRBV28 to TRBJ1-5; TRBD1 matches at 9 bases. Looked up from germline, CDR1 is MDHEN and CDR2 is SYDVKM. CDR3 length: 15 residues. The ends lost 5 bases at V and 2 bases at J; junction bases unmatched: 4. The CDR3 spells CASSHRTGGNQPQHF. CDR3 nucleotide sequence: TGTGCCAGCAGTCACCGGACAGGGGGCAATCAGCCCCAGCATTTT.

This clonotype was detected a few times. This chain uses TRBV12-5 with TRBJ2-1, with 11 bases aligning to TRBD2. This CDR3 has 14 amino acids. V lost 4 bases and J lost 8; bases outside the gene matches: 4. Germline V gene lookup returns CDR1 LGHNT and CDR2 FRNRAP. The CDR3 region is CASGSSTSGDEQFF. CDR3 nucleotide sequence: TGTGCTAGTGGTTCCTCGACTAGCGGGGATGAGCAGTTCTTC. The full variable domain, completed using reference TRBV12-5 and TRBJ2-1, is DARVTQTPRHKVTEMGQEVTMRCQPILGHNTVFWYRQTMMQGLELLAYFRNRAPLDDSGMPKDRFSAEMPDATLATLKIQPSEPRDSAVYFCASGSSTSGDEQFFGPGTRLTVL.

Only a few counts were recorded for this clonotype. The J gene is TRBJ1-1, the V gene TRBV12-5, with D tentatively TRBD1 (6 bases). The V gene's germline CDR1 is LGHNT and CDR2 FRNRAP. The CDR3 length is 14 residues. Trimming stripped 4 bases from V and 1 base from J, with 10 bases between. The CDR3 spells CASGWDIKNTEAFF. DNA for the CDR3: TGTGCTAGTGGTTGGGACATCAAGAACACTGAAGCTTTCTTT. Supplemented by reference TRBV12-5 and TRBJ1-1, the full variable domain reads DARVTQTPRHKVTEMGQEVTMRCQPILGHNTVFWYRQTMMQGLELLAYFRNRAPLDDSGMPKDRFSAEMPDATLATLKIQPSEPRDSAVYFCASGWDIKNTEAFFGQGTRLTVV.